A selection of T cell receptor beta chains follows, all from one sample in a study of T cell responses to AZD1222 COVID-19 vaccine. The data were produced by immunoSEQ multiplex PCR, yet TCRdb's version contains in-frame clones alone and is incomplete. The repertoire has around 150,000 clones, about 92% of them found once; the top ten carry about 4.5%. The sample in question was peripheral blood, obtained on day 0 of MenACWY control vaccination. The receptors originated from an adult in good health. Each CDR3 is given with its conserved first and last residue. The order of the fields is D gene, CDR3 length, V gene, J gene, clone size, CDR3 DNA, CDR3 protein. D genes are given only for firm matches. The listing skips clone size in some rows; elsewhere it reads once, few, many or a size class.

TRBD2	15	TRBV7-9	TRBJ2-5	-	TGTGCCAGCAGCTTAGGGACTAGGAAGATTGAGACCCAGTACTTC	CASSLGTRKIETQYF
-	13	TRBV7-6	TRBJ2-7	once	TGTGCCAGCAGCTACGGCCTCTCCTACGAGCAGTACTTC	CASSYGLSYEQYF
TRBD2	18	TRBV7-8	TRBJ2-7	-	TGTGCCAGCAGCCCCTCCAGGTTGGCGGGAGGGAAATCCTACGAGCAGTACTTC	CASSPSRLAGGKSYEQYF
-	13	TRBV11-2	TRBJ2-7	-	TGTGCCAGCAGCTTAGACGGGAGAAGCGAGCAGTACTTC	CASSLDGRSEQYF
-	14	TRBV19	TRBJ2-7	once	TGTGCCAGTAGCCCGAGGGATACAGGGACTAAGCAGTACTTC	CASSPRDTGTKQYF
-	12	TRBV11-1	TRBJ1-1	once	TGTGCCAGCAGCTTTGGGGGGGTAGAAGCTTTCTTT	CASSFGGVEAFF
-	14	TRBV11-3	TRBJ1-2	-	TGTGCCAGCAGCTTCCGCGAAGGGGCTGTTGGCTACACCTTC	CASSFREGAVGYTF
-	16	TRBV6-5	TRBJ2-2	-	TGTGCCAGCAGTTACGGGCAGGGAAGGAGCACCGGGGAGCTGTTTTTT	CASSYGQGRSTGELFF
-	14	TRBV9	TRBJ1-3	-	TGTGCCAGCAGCTCAGGGAGCTCTGGAAACACCATATATTTT	CASSSGSSGNTIYF
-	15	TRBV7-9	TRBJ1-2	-	TGTGCCAGCAGCTCCTTTCGTCTGGGCAGCTCTGGCTACACCTTC	CASSSFRLGSSGYTF
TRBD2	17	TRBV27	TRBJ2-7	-	TGTGCCAGCAGTGTTAGCCCGGGACTAGCGGGACTCTACGAGCAGTACTTC	CASSVSPGLAGLYEQYF
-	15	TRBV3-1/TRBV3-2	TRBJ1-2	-	TGTGCCAGCAGCCAAGACATTGGCAGCTACTATGGCTACACCTTC	CASSQDIGSYYGYTF
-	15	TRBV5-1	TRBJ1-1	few	TGCGCCAGCATTCGGGGGCCGGGGGAGAACACTGAAGCTTTCTTT	CASIRGPGENTEAFF
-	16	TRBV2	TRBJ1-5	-	TGTGCCAGCAGCTGGGGAGGGTCTAACTTAAATCAGCCCCAGCATTTT	CASSWGGSNLNQPQHF
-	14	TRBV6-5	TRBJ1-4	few	TGTGCCAGCAGCAGACGGGGAACTAATGAAAAACTGTTTTTT	CASSRRGTNEKLFF
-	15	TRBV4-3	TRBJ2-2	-	TGCGCCAGCAGCCAAGCCAGTTCGAACACCGGGGAGCTGTTTTTT	CASSQASSNTGELFF
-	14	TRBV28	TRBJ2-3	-	TGTGCCAGCAGCCCTCCTAGGGTCACAGATACGCAGTATTTT	CASSPPRVTDTQYF
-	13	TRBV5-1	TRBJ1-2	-	TGCGCCAGCAGCTTGGACAGTAACTATGGCTACACCTTC	CASSLDSNYGYTF
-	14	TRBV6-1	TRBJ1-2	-	TGTGCCAGCAGTGAAGCGGTACAGTTGAGTGGCTACACCTTC	CASSEAVQLSGYTF
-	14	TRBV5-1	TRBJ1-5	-	TGCGCCAGCAGCTTGGAGGGCCCCAATCAGCCCCAGCATTTT	CASSLEGPNQPQHF
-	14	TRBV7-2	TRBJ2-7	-	TGTGCCAGCAGCTTGAGGGGGGACATTTACGAGCAGTACTTC	CASSLRGDIYEQYF
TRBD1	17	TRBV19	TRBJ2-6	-	TGTGCCAGTAGAAGGGGACAGGGAAACTCTGGGGCCAACGTCCTGACTTTC	CASRRGQGNSGANVLTF
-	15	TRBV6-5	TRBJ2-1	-	TGTGCCAGCAGTTACACGATAGACACAGGGAATGAGCAGTTCTTC	CASSYTIDTGNEQFF
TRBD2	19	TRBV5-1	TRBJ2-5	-	TGCGCCAGCAGCCACGTACTTGGGACTAGCGGGACGGCCGGATGGACCCAGTACTTC	CASSHVLGTSGTAGWTQYF
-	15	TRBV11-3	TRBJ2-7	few	TGTGCCAGCAGCTTAGAGCCAACAGGGTTCTACGAGCAGTACTTC	CASSLEPTGFYEQYF
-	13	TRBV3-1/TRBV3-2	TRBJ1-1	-	TGTGCCAGCAGCCAAGGAAGAAACACTGAAGCTTTCTTT	CASSQGRNTEAFF
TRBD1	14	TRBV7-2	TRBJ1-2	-	TGTGCCAGCAGCCCGGGGACAGGATTTTCTGGCTACACCTTC	CASSPGTGFSGYTF
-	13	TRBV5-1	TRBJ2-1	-	TGCGCCAGCAGCTGGGGACCGTTAAATGAGCAGTTCTTC	CASSWGPLNEQFF
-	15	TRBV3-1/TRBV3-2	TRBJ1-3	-	TGTGCCAGCAGCCAACTCCCGAGCTCTGGAAACACCATATATTTT	CASSQLPSSGNTIYF